The TCR beta chain described here comes from a study of early T cells in non-severe SARS-CoV-2 infection. Study-level background: Unsorted whole-blood RNA was sequenced in bulk, leaving chains unpaired.

Trimming removed 9 bases from V and 10 bases from J; junction bases left unmatched: 5. This CDR3 is 11 amino acids long. Unique molecular identifiers were attached to individual cDNA molecules. TCRdb reprocessed the 5' RACE reads via MiXCR and lists one record per CDR3 protein. The repertoire holds around 53,000 distinct CDR3 sequences, with 7.7% as singletons. This clonotype was seen just once. Its antigen is unidentified. Findings and limits, study-wide: Comparison of clonotypes with VDJdb favored anti-spike CD8 responses while missing private and CD4 specificities.

This sequence originates from an adult who was a healthcare worker with PCR-confirmed SARS-CoV-2 infection or an uninfected control (not recorded which). The sequenced sample was whole blood. The gene calls are TRBV12-3 or TRBV12-4 and TRBJ2-1, with TRBD2 identical over 8 bases. CDR3 nucleotides: TGTGCCAGTAGATCGGGGGGGGAGCAGTTCTTC. Translating gives CASRSGGEQFF.